This TCR beta chain was obtained from a study of beta chain features in type 1 diabetes. For the study at large: In all, more than 90,000,000 sorted cells from all samples were analyzed.

General study findings and limits: Type 1 diabetes patients had TCRB CDR3s that were shorter (moderately but significantly so) in all four CD4+ subsets.

As every portion of the isolated RNA was reverse transcribed, the sequencing read expressed TCRB transcripts. The repertoire was sequenced with immunoSEQ multiplex PCR; TCRdb's copy has only in-frame clones and lacks some. The sample contains fewer than 350,000 clones, 15% of which appear only once. This clone was seen more than once but under ten times. Antigen: not known. V trimming: 4 bases; J trimming: 4 bases; junction bases outside the gene matches: 5. The germline CDR1 and CDR2 sequences are KGHSH and LQKENI. This CDR3 contains 14 residues. The rearrangement links TRBV18 to TRBJ2-3; 7 positions agree with TRBD1. Source material: naive CD4+ T cells from blood. The clonotype was recovered from a man aged 18 to 35 with type 1 diabetes. This CDR3 is CASSRAQGSDTQYF. The CDR3 coding sequence is TGTGCCAGCTCACGAGCACAGGGGTCAGATACGCAGTATTTT.